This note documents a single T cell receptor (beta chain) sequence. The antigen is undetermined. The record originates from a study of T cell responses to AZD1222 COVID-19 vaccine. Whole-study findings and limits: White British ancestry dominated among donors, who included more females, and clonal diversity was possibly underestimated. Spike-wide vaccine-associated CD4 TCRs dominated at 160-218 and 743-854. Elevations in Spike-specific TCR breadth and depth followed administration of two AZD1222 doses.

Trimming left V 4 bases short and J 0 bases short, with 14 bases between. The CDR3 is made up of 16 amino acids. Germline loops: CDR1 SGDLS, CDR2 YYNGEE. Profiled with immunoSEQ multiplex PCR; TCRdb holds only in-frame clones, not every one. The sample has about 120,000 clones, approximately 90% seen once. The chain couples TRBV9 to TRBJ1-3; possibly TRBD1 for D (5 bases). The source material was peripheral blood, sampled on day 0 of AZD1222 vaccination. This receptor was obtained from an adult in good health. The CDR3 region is CASSSLTGGSGNTIYF. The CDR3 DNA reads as TGTGCCAGCAGCTCTCTAACTGGGGGCTCTGGAAACACCATATATTTT.